This T cell receptor (beta chain) came from a study of blood T cell repertoires in COVID-19. The wider study: Researchers got acute and convalescent COVID-19 samples from the United States, Italy and Spain.

The assay was immunoSEQ multiplex PCR, and TCRdb's table has in-frame clones only and misses some. Found here are roughly 120,000 clones, over 80% of them singletons; the top ten hold under 2.5%. Sequencing was performed on peripheral blood. This TCR was sampled from a man aged 65 to 85 with acute or convalescent COVID-19.

The CDR3 nucleotides read TGCGCCAGCAGCTGGCAGGGACAGGGGCAGGGCGAGCAGTACTTC. Amino acids: CASSWQGQGQGEQYF. The V gene is TRBV5-1, the J gene TRBJ2-7, with TRBD1 identical over 10 bases. The CDR3 is 15 residues long. CDR1 is SGHRS and CDR2 is YFSETQ in the germline V gene. V gave up 3 bases and J gave up 6 bases; unmatched junction bases: 9. The full variable domain, in which reference TRBV5-1 and TRBJ2-7 provide the parts outside the CDR3, is KAGVTQTPRYLIKTRGQQVTLSCSPISGHRSVSWYQQTPGQGLQFLFEYFSETQRNKGNFPGRFSGRQFSNSRSEMNVSTLELGDSALYLCASSWQGQGQGEQYFGPGTRLTVT.